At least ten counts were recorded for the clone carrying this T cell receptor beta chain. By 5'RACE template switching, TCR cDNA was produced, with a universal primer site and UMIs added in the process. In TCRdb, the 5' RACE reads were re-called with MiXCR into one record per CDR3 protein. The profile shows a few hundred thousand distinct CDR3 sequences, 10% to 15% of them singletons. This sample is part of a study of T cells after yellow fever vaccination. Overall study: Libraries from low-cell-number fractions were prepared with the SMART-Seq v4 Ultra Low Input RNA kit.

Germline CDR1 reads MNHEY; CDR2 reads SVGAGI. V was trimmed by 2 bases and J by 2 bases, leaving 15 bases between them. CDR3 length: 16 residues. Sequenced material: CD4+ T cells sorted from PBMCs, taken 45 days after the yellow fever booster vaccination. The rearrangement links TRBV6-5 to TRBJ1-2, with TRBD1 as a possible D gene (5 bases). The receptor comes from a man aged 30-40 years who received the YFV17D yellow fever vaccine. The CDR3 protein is CASSYRLVGRNYGYTF. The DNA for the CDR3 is TGTGCCAGCAGTTACCGCCTCGTGGGACGGAACTATGGCTACACCTTC.